The 21 T cell receptor beta chains presented below share a single source sample, sequenced in a study of shared clonotypes between healthy human individuals. Method: immunoSEQ multiplex PCR; TCRdb's copy keeps in-frame clones and lacks some. The sample carries more than 2 million clones, 85% to 95% recorded once. Naive CD8 populations comprised CD45RO-negative cells positively selected for CCR7, excluding terminally differentiated effector memory CD45RA+ cells. The sample taken for sequencing was naive CD8+ T cells from PBMCs. The receptors originated from a young man in good health. Some clones in this sample may be carry-over from other donors' samples.

The rearrangement links TRBV11-2 to TRBJ2-1; 9 bases agree with TRBD1. Germline V gene data show CDR1 as SGHAT and CDR2 as FQNNGV. Unmatched junction bases numbered 5, after V lost 1 base and J lost 4 bases. This CDR3 is built from 16 residues. The CDR3 protein is CASSLGADRGYNEQFF. CDR3 nucleotide sequence: TGTGCCAGCAGCTTAGGGGCGGACAGGGGATACAATGAGCAGTTCTTC.

In DNA form, the CDR3 reads TGTGCCAGCAGCTCGACAGGGGGCGTCCGGTCCTACGAGCAGTACTTC. Translating it yields CASSSTGGVRSYEQYF. This chain joins TRBV5-6 and TRBJ2-7; TRBD1 aligns across 10 bases. J was trimmed by 1 base and V by 3 bases; bases with no gene match: 7. Germline V gene data show CDR1 as SGHDT and CDR2 as YYEEEE. The CDR3 length is 16 residues.

This clone was observed a handful of times. The gene calls are TRBV7-9 and TRBJ1-2; 8 bases line up with TRBD1. V shed 4 bases, J shed 3 bases, and the junction held 10 bases outside the gene matches. This CDR3 has 16 residues. The germline gives CDR1 SEHNR, CDR2 FQNEAQ (reference sequence). CDR3 coding DNA: TGTGCCAGCAGCTATTCCCCCAGGGGGCAAGACTATGGCTACACCTTC. Amino acids: CASSYSPRGQDYGYTF. Using reference TRBV7-9 and TRBJ1-2 for the parts outside the CDR3, the full variable domain is DTGVSQNPRHKITKRGQNVTFRCDPISEHNRLYWYRQTLGQGPEFLTYFQNEAQLEKSRLLSDRFSAERPKGSFSTLEIQRTEQGDSAMYLCASSYSPRGQDYGYTFGSGTRLTVV.

CDR3 sequence (DNA): TGTGCCTGGAGCTTGGACAGCGAAGAGACCCAGTACTTC. Amino acids: CAWSLDSEETQYF. The rearrangement joins TRBV30 to TRBJ2-5, with D possibly being TRBD1 (6 bases). The CDR3 covers 13 residues. The V gene lost 3 bases and the J gene lost 3 bases, with 11 bases spanning the gap. Germline CDR1 and CDR2: GTSNPN and SVGIG (reference sequence).

V gene TRBV10-2 combines with J gene TRBJ1-5, with 7 bases that match TRBD1. CDR1 and CDR2 (germline): WSHSY, SAAADI. The V gene end was trimmed by 8 bases and the J gene end by 6 bases; junction bases not matched to a gene: 7. CDR3 length equals 13 residues. DNA for the CDR3: TGCGCCAGCCAAGACAGGGCCGGTCAGCCCCAGCATTTT. As protein: CASQDRAGQPQHF.

The gene calls are TRBV6-6 and TRBJ2-7; D is unresolved. Trimming took 0 bases from V and 2 from J, leaving 8 bases between them. This CDR3 has 14 residues. The germline CDR1 and CDR2 sequences are MNHNY and SVGAGI (reference sequence). The CDR3 DNA reads as TGTGCCAGCAGTTACTCGAAGGGTACCTACGAGCAGTACTTC. Encoded protein: CASSYSKGTYEQYF.

The chain carries TRBV28 and TRBJ2-3, with D possibly being TRBD1 (6 bases). Trimming took 5 bases from V and 0 from J, leaving 18 bases between them. This CDR3 has 17 residues. Germline V gene sequence: CDR1 MDHEN, CDR2 SYDVKM. DNA for the CDR3: TGTGCCAGCAGTCCCCCAGGACAGCCTCTTAGCACAGATACGCAGTATTTT. It translates to CASSPPGQPLSTDTQYF.

The chain joins TRBV27 to TRBJ2-1; TRBD1 agrees at 9 bases. This CDR3 comprises 16 residues. The germline V gene encodes CDR1 MNHEY and CDR2 SMNVEV (reference sequence). J was trimmed by 1 base and V by 5 bases; bases with no gene match: 6. The CDR3: CASSLDRGRSYNEQFF. The CDR3 bases are TGTGCCAGCAGTCTGGACAGGGGCCGGTCCTACAATGAGCAGTTCTTC.

This clone was recorded only once. J is TRBJ1-5 and V is TRBV5-1; D is ambiguous. Trimming removed 4 bases at V and 5 bases at J, with 10 bases between. This CDR3 spans 13 amino acids. CDR1 SGHRS and CDR2 YFSETQ come from the germline V gene. CDR3 sequence (DNA): TGCGCCAGCAGCCCGGGTTGGGATCAGCCCCAGCATTTT. Translated: CASSPGWDQPQHF.

The rearrangement links TRBV9 to TRBJ1-4; 8 positions agree with TRBD1. CDR1 SGDLS and CDR2 YYNGEE come from the germline V gene. The CDR3 has 15 amino acids. The V gene end was trimmed by 0 bases and the J gene end by 7 bases; junction bases not matched to a gene: 5. The CDR3 DNA is TGTGCCAGCAGCGTAGAGGGGACAGGCCTTGAAAAACTGTTTTTT. It translates to CASSVEGTGLEKLFF. The full variable domain, with the rest looked up from reference TRBV9 and TRBJ1-4, is DSGVTQTPKHLITATGQRVTLRCSPRSGDLSVYWYQQSLDQGLQFLIQYYNGEERAKGNILERFSAQQFPDLHSELNLSSLELGDSALYFCASSVEGTGLEKLFFGSGTQLSVL.

This clone occurred once. At one end, the junction sequence differs from germline, possibly due to a read error. The V call is TRBV28, the J call TRBJ2-3; D may be TRBD2 (5 bases). Germline values: CDR1 MDHEN, CDR2 SYDVKM. The CDR3 contains 15 residues. The CDR3 DNA reads as TGTGCCGGCAGCAGTCGGAGGACGGGCACAGATACGCAGTATTTT. This translates into CAGSSRRTGTDTQYF. Combining the CDR3 with reference TRBV28 and TRBJ2-3 gives the whole variable domain DVKVTQSSRYLVKRTGEKVFLECVQDMDHENMFWYRQDPGLGLRLIYFSYDVKMKEKGDIPEGYSVSREKKERFSLILESASTNQTSMYLCAGSSRRTGTDTQYFGPGTRLTVL.

The chain uses TRBV6-5 and TRBJ1-5; the D gene is possibly TRBD1 (6 bases). Per the germline V gene, CDR1 is MNHEY and CDR2 is SVGAGI. The CDR3 sequence is 15 residues long. V was trimmed by 4 bases and J by 0 bases, leaving 10 bases between them. DNA for the CDR3: TGTGCCAGCAGTTCCCAGGGGTATAGCAATCAGCCCCAGCATTTT. The encoded protein is CASSSQGYSNQPQHF.

The rearrangement uses TRBV27 and TRBJ2-2, with 9 bases fitting TRBD1. The CDR3 totals 17 residues. The germline gives CDR1 MNHEY, CDR2 SMNVEV (reference sequence). V was pared by 7 bases and J by 4 bases, with 13 bases of the junction left unmatched. The CDR3 DNA follows: TGTGCCAGCAAACTTTATAAGGGGACAGGGCTCACCGGGGAGCTGTTTTTT. It encodes CASKLYKGTGLTGELFF.

To note about this clone: The same CDR3 arises from other DNA sequences in this sample as well. The chain has TRBV4-2 and TRBJ2-7; 8 positions match TRBD2. This CDR3 has 16 residues. Germline CDR1 LGHNA, CDR2 YNFKEQ. V shed 0 bases and J 3 bases; nucleotides not matched to a gene: 7. The DNA of the CDR3 is TGTGCCAGCAGCCAAGACAGGCTAGCGGGCATCTACGAGCAGTACTTC. It encodes CASSQDRLAGIYEQYF.

Turning to this clone: The same CDR3 is also encoded by other DNA sequences in this sample. This chain connects TRBV27 to TRBJ1-5; a weak D match, TRBD1 (5 bases). V lost 6 bases, J lost 6 bases, and 12 bases lay in between. The CDR3 loop spans 13 amino acids. Per germline, CDR1 MNHEY and CDR2 SMNVEV (reference sequence). CDR3 nucleotides: TGTGCCAGCAGCCCCCTTGGGGCTCAGCCCCAGCATTTT. It encodes CASSPLGAQPQHF.

This clone appeared a single time. The rearrangement joins TRBV7-9 to TRBJ2-5; 9 positions match TRBD2. V shed 4 bases and J 5 bases; nucleotides not matched to a gene: 2. The CDR3 has 13 amino acids. CDR1 is SEHNR, CDR2 FQNEAQ, per germline (reference sequence). The CDR3 spells CASSYGLAETQYF. The CDR3 nucleotides are TGTGCCAGCAGCTACGGACTAGCGGAGACCCAGTACTTC.

The V gene is TRBV11-2, the J gene TRBJ2-7; TRBD2 aligns across 7 bases. Germline CDR1 reads SGHAT; CDR2 reads FQNNGV. The CDR3 sequence is 15 residues long. V shed 4 bases and J 6 bases; nucleotides not matched to a gene: 12. The CDR3 is CASSSWGSSGGEQYF. The CDR3 bases are TGTGCCAGCAGCTCCTGGGGGTCTAGCGGCGGCGAGCAGTACTTC.

The gene calls are TRBV9 and TRBJ2-1, with 10 bases that match TRBD2. Germline assignment: CDR1 SGDLS and CDR2 YYNGEE. V shed 0 bases, J shed 6 bases, and the junction held 6 bases outside the gene matches. The CDR3 is 16 amino acids. CDR3 nucleotide sequence: TGTGCCAGCAGCGTAGTGGGCCTAGCGGGAGTCAATGAGCAGTTCTTC. Protein sequence: CASSVVGLAGVNEQFF.

The CDR3 DNA is TGTGCCAGCGAGGCCCATGGGAACACTGAAGCTTTCTTT. The encoded protein is CASEAHGNTEAFF. This chain uses TRBV28 with TRBJ1-1, with D hard to call. Between the trimmed V and J ends, which lost 8 bases and 1 base, there was a span of 11 bases. The CDR3 totals 13 residues. Per the germline V gene, CDR1 is MDHEN and CDR2 is SYDVKM.

This chain uses TRBV29-1 with TRBJ2-1; 10 positions match TRBD2. The CDR3 has 14 amino acids. Germline CDR1 is SQVTM and CDR2 is ANQGSEA. J was trimmed by 6 bases and V by 4 bases; bases with no gene match: 6. CDR3 nucleotides: TGCAGCGTTGGCCCTAGCGGGAGAATCAATGAGCAGTTCTTC. It translates to CSVGPSGRINEQFF.

The table lists this clone with a count of one. The identical CDR3 is also encoded by other nucleotide sequences in the sample. The rearrangement uses TRBV29-1 and TRBJ2-1, with TRBD2 identical over 7 bases. Germline CDR1 reads SQVTM; CDR2 reads ANQGSEA. The junction had 6 bases not matched to a gene; V was cut back by 6 bases and J by 4 bases. This CDR3 is 13 amino acids long. The CDR3 nucleotides are TGCAGCGTGGGGCTAGCGGTTTACAATGAGCAGTTCTTC. Translation gives CSVGLAVYNEQFF.